This is a list of T cell receptor beta chains from one sample in a study of CD8+ T cells in alopecia areata. Libraries were prepared by immunoSEQ multiplex PCR; TCRdb keeps only in-frame clonotypes and omits some of them. The sample includes more than 95,000 clones, 45% to 60% of them seen just once. Material: CD4+ T cells sorted from blood. These receptors were collected from a human donor in good health. The CDR3 runs from the conserved cysteine through the conserved F or W. D genes are given only for firm matches. Clone size is given for some rows only: seen once, a few or many times, or a class if the clone is expanded.

j_call,d_call,clone_size,v_call,cdr3_aa,cdr3_nt
TRBJ2-5,TRBD2,.,TRBV6-6,CASSRPSGGAKETQYF,TGTGCCAGCAGTAGACCTAGCGGGGGGGCCAAGGAGACCCAGTACTTC
TRBJ2-1,TRBD1,.,TRBV2,CASKSRTGVNEQFF,TGTGCCAGCAAGTCCCGGACAGGGGTCAATGAGCAGTTCTTC
TRBJ2-2,TRBD2,few,TRBV7-2,CASSGRGGLAVSGELFF,TGTGCCAGCAGCGGCCGGGGGGGACTAGCGGTCTCCGGGGAGCTGTTTTTT
TRBJ1-2,TRBD1,.,TRBV2,CAGRTGGSDGYTF,TGTGCCGGAAGGACAGGGGGTTCCGATGGCTACACCTTC
TRBJ1-6,TRBD1,.,TRBV30,CAWSPDRAGYNSPLHF,TGTGCCTGGAGTCCGGACAGGGCGGGCTATAATTCACCCCTCCACTTT
TRBJ1-1,.,.,TRBV9,CASSVQLNTEAFF,TGTGCCAGCAGCGTACAACTGAACACTGAAGCTTTCTTT
TRBJ1-6,.,.,TRBV28,CASSLPRANGSPLHF,TGTGCCAGCAGTCTCCCGAGGGCGAATGGTTCACCCCTCCACTTT
TRBJ1-5,TRBD1,.,TRBV23-1,CASSQSRCRGLESNQPQHF,TGCGCCAGCAGTCAATCGAGATGCAGGGGGCTAGAGAGCAATCAGCCCCAGCATTTT
TRBJ1-1,.,few,TRBV29-1,CSVVNTRTEAFF,TGCAGCGTTGTTAACACTCGCACTGAAGCTTTCTTT
TRBJ1-2,.,.,TRBV30,CAWSGSGRFYYGYTF,TGTGCCTGGAGTGGGTCGGGACGGTTCTACTATGGCTACACCTTC
TRBJ1-2,TRBD1,few,TRBV11-2,CASSSDRGRGYTF,TGTGCCAGCAGCTCCGACAGGGGGCGAGGCTACACCTTC
TRBJ2-7,.,.,TRBV27,CASSNGRGIGEQYF,TGTGCCAGCAGTAATGGGCGGGGTATCGGCGAGCAGTACTTC
TRBJ2-2,.,.,TRBV12-5,CASGPQTRGSGELFF,TGTGCTAGTGGTCCGCAGACTAGGGGTTCCGGGGAGCTGTTTTTT
TRBJ1-6,.,.,TRBV30,CAYGGFSPNSPLHF,TGTGCGTACGGCGGATTCAGCCCTAATTCACCCCTCCACTTT
TRBJ2-7,.,.,TRBV7-9,CASSYRVGYEQYF,TGTGCCAGCAGCTACAGGGTTGGCTACGAGCAGTACTTC
TRBJ2-2,.,.,TRBV4-1,CASSQVLVITGELFF,TGCGCCAGCAGCCAAGTCTTGGTGATTACCGGGGAGCTGTTTTTT
TRBJ2-1,TRBD2,.,TRBV6-5,CASSYVIAGGNEQFF,TGTGCCAGCAGTTACGTGATAGCGGGGGGTAATGAGCAGTTCTTC
TRBJ2-1,.,few,TRBV20-1,CSARFREEQFF,TGCAGTGCTAGGTTCCGAGAAGAGCAGTTCTTC
TRBJ2-2,.,.,TRBV4-1,CASSQYTGELFF,TGCGCCAGCAGCCAGTACACCGGGGAGCTGTTTTTT
TRBJ2-7,TRBD1,few,TRBV6-1,CASVPGQGSYEQYF,TGTGCCAGCGTCCCGGGACAGGGCTCCTACGAGCAGTACTTC